This T cell receptor beta chain stems from a study of identical twins. This clonotype has more than one count but fewer than ten. V lost 5 bases and J lost 0; bases outside the gene matches: 9. There are 15 residues in the CDR3. CDR1 and CDR2 (germline): DFQATT, SNEGSKA (reference sequence). One entry per CDR3 protein, called by TCRdb with MiXCR from the 5' RACE reads. The sample lists 600,000 to 850,000 distinct CDR3 sequences, 15% to 20% occurring once. This same sample was also taken into another study, of T cells expressing NK-cell markers.

The specimen sequenced was PBMCs. The TCR comes from a woman aged 18 to 35 in good health. The chain uses TRBV20-1 and TRBJ2-7, with TRBD2 identical over 8 bases. CDR3 in DNA: TGCAGTGCTGGGGGCGGGGGGAGTTTCTCCTACGAGCAGTACTTC. Protein: CSAGGGGSFSYEQYF.